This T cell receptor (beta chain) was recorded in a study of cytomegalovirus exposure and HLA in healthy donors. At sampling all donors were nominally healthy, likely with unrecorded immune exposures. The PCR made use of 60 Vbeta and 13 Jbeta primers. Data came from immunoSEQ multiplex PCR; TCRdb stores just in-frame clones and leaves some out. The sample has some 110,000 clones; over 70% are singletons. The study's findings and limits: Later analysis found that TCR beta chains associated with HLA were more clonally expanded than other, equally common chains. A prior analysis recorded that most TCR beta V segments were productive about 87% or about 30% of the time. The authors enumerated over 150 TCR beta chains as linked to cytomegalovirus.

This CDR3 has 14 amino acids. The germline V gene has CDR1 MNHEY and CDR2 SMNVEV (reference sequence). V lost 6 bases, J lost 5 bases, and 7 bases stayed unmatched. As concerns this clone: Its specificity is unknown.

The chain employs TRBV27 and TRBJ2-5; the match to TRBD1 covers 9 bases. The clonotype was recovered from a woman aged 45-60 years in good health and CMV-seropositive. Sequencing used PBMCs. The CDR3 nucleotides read TGTGCCAGCAGAACAGGGGGCGGCGGGGAGACCCAGTACTTC. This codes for CASRTGGGGETQYF.